This is a list of T cell receptor beta chains from one sample in a study of cytomegalovirus exposure and HLA in healthy donors. The protocol was immunoSEQ multiplex PCR, while the TCRdb copy is restricted to in-frame clones and leaves out a portion. In the table there are about 180,000 clones, roughly 80% of which are singletons. The sample consisted of PBMCs. The source is a man aged 30 to 45 in good health and CMV-seropositive. CDR3s include the opening cysteine and the closing phenylalanine or tryptophan. The listing skips clone size in some rows; elsewhere it reads once, few, many or a size class.

TRBJ1-5	NA	TRBV27	CASSDRVNQPQHF
TRBJ1-5	NA	TRBV4-1	CASSQARGQGRRSNQPQHF
TRBJ2-1	NA	TRBV5-1	CASSLGRQGLNPWNEQFF
TRBJ2-7	NA	TRBV2	CASSVPSESYEQYF
TRBJ1-2	NA	TRBV5-5	CASSLTGTNYGYTF
TRBJ2-2	NA	TRBV5-4	CASSLTSYTGELFF
TRBJ1-3	once	TRBV2	CASSESLGQPTSGNTIYF
TRBJ2-1	NA	TRBV5-4	CASSSQGRPQFF
TRBJ1-1	NA	TRBV27	CASSLLGGTEAFF
TRBJ1-1	NA	TRBV6-1	CASKRDRLGAFF
TRBJ2-2	NA	TRBV9	CASSDRTEKNTGELFF
TRBJ2-2	NA	TRBV7-7	CASSPPGPGELFF
TRBJ2-3	NA	TRBV4-1	CASSQTGLAGNTDTQYF
TRBJ1-1	NA	TRBV27	CASSLTGNTEAFF
TRBJ2-7	few	TRBV1	CTSSRPSARDRGTRYEQYF
TRBJ2-5	NA	TRBV6-5	CASKPMAGSQETQYF
TRBJ2-3	once	TRBV2	CASRTSGRAGMDTQYF
TRBJ2-5	NA	TRBV2	CASRGTSGKETQYF
TRBJ2-1	NA	TRBV18	CASSPGLAGVGEQFF
TRBJ2-5	NA	TRBV4-2	CASSQGTGLLETQYF
TRBJ2-3	NA	TRBV9	CASSVKGGWADTQYF
TRBJ2-5	NA	TRBV6-5	CASSNRGGTQTQYF
TRBJ2-1	NA	TRBV29-1	CSVEFFGWRESSNEQFF
TRBJ2-3	NA	TRBV21-1	CASSKKASGTSTDTQYF